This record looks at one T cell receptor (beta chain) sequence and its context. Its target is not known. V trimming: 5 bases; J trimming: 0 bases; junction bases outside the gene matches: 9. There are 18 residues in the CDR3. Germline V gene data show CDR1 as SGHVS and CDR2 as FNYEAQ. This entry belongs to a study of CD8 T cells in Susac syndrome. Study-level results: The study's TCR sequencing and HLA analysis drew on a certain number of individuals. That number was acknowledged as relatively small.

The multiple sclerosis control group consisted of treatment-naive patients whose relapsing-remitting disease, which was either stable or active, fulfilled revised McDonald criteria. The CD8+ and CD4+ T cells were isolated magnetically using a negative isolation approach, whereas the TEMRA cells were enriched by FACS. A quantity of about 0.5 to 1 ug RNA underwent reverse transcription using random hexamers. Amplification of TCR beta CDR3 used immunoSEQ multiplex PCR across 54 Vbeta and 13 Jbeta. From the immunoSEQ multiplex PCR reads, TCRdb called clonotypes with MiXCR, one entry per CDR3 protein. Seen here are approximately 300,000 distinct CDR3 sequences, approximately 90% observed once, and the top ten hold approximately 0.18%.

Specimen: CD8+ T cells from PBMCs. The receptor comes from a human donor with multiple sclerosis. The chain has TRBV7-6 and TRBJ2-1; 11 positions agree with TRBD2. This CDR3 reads CASSPKGLADLSYNEQFF. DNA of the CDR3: TGTGCCAGCAGCCCGAAGGGACTAGCGGACCTCTCCTACAATGAGCAGTTCTTC.